Reported below is one TCR beta chain. This specimen belongs to a study of blood T cell repertoires in COVID-19. About the research overall: T cells, B-cell-depleted T cells, or PBMCs supplied cDNA or gDNA.

As originally analysed: Nucleated cell counts were estimated from reference gene primer amplification. Profiled with immunoSEQ multiplex PCR; TCRdb holds only in-frame clones, not every one. V, J and clone size derive from that table, while D and trimming were established from the DNA sequence. The table records 350,000 to 450,000 clones, over 80% of them present only once. The CDR3 sequence is 16 residues long. The germline V gene encodes CDR1 SGDLS and CDR2 YYNGEE. Between the trimmed V and J ends, which lost 0 bases and 1 base, there was a span of 11 bases. Participant reports of clinical history set cohort assignment.

J is TRBJ2-1 and V is TRBV9; weak D call: TRBD1 (6 bases). The sequence came from a woman between 45 and 60 years old who had recovered from COVID-19. Sequenced input: PBMCs or T cells enriched from blood (not recorded which). The CDR3 DNA follows: TGTGCCAGCAGCGTAGTTTTAGGGGGATCCTACAATGAGCAGTTCTTC. It is translated as CASSVVLGGSYNEQFF.